This T cell receptor beta chain comes out of a study of blood T cell repertoires in COVID-19. Study in general: Spain, Italy and the United States supplied samples that represented acute and convalescent COVID-19.

Living in about 25 US areas, the participants were between about 18 and 100 years of age. Method: immunoSEQ multiplex PCR; TCRdb's copy keeps in-frame clones and lacks some. This sample has 350,000 to 450,000 clones, with about 88% found just once. CDR3 length: 14 amino acids. Germline V gives CDR1 SGHKS, CDR2 YYEKEE (reference sequence). V gave up 4 bases and J gave up 6 bases; unmatched junction bases: 7. The origin of this receptor is a woman in her late teens or twenties who had been exposed to COVID-19. The sample taken for sequencing was PBMCs or T cells enriched from blood (not recorded which). The chain uses TRBV5-5 and TRBJ1-1; 9 positions agree with TRBD1. The CDR3: CASSRRTGVPEAFF. The DNA for the CDR3 is TGTGCCAGCAGCAGGAGGACAGGGGTCCCTGAAGCTTTCTTT.